The 11 T cell receptor beta chains below were found in one sample sequenced in a study of blood T cell repertoires in COVID-19. Sequencing was performed with immunoSEQ multiplex PCR; in TCRdb, only in-frame clones are kept and a portion is missing. The table lists around 160,000 clones, 81% of them singletons. The specimen was peripheral blood. The source is a human donor with acute or convalescent COVID-19. The donor label of this sample is uncertain.

This clone appeared a few times. The chain joins TRBV7-2 to TRBJ1-1; the D is unclear. The germline CDR1 and CDR2 sequences are SGHTA and FQGNSA. V was trimmed by 5 bases and J by 0 bases, leaving 10 bases between them. The CDR3 has 14 residues. CDR3 region: CASSLNSLNTEAFF. The CDR3 DNA is TGTGCCAGCAGCCTTAACAGCCTGAACACTGAAGCTTTCTTT.

The V and J genes are TRBV29-1 and TRBJ1-2; weak D call: TRBD1 (5 bases). This CDR3 has 11 residues. Germline V gives CDR1 SQVTM, CDR2 ANQGSEA. The V gene lost 6 bases and the J gene lost 6 bases, with 11 bases spanning the gap. The CDR3 protein is CSVLAGHGYTF. The CDR3 DNA reads TGCAGCGTCCTCGCGGGGCATGGCTACACCTTC.

The rearrangement uses TRBV15 and TRBJ2-7, with 7 bases matching TRBD1. With 3 bases clipped from V and 5 bases from J, the junction kept 13 bases outside the gene matches. The CDR3 is 16 amino acids. Germline values: CDR1 LNHNV, CDR2 YYDKDF (reference sequence). DNA of the CDR3: TGTGCCACCAGCAGGGTCTATACAGGGGCTCAGGACGAGCAGTACTTC. This translates into CATSRVYTGAQDEQYF.

The chain couples TRBV10-3 to TRBJ1-2; TRBD1 agrees at 9 bases. V dropped 6 bases and J dropped 6; count of bases not matched to a gene: 8. CDR3 size: 14 residues. Germline V gene data show CDR1 as ENHRY and CDR2 as SYGVKD. The DNA for the CDR3 is TGTGCCATCAGCCTGGACAGGGGTTTTGATGGCTACACCTTC. Its protein product is CAISLDRGFDGYTF.

This clone appeared a single time. The chain combines TRBV10-3 with TRBJ1-5; D is possibly TRBD1 (5 bases). Between the trimmed V and J ends, which lost 5 bases and 3 bases, there was a span of 11 bases. Germline CDR1 and CDR2: ENHRY and SYGVKD. The CDR3 extends over 14 amino acids. In DNA, the CDR3 is TGTGCCATCAGTCCGGACACTTACAATCAGCCCCAGCATTTT. Amino acids: CAISPDTYNQPQHF.

The count of this clone is one. The chain is built from TRBV18 and TRBJ2-4; TRBD2 is a possible D gene (7 bases). The V gene's germline CDR1 is KGHSH and CDR2 LQKENI. CDR3 length equals 16 residues. Trimming shortened V by 3 bases and J by 0 bases, and 12 bases separated the two germline ends. The CDR3 bases are TGTGCCAGCTCACCTCCGGGGGGCCTAGCCAAAAACATTCAGTACTTC. This translates into CASSPPGGLAKNIQYF.

The genes are TRBV21-1 and TRBJ1-2; no check of the table's D call, TRBD1, against the DNA was made. TRBV21-1 is tagged as a pseudogene. The CDR3 extends over 12 amino acids. The CDR3 region has the DNA TGTGCCAGCATCCTTGGGGGCAATGGCTACACCTTC. Protein product: CASILGGNGYTF.

The CDR3 DNA reads as TGTGCCAGCAGCCAAAATTTAGCCGGGGAGCTGTTTTTT. Translating gives CASSQNLAGELFF. The chain couples TRBV3-1 (or the pseudogene TRBV3-2) to TRBJ2-2; D gene uncertain. Trimming stripped 2 bases from V and 6 bases from J, with 7 bases between. This CDR3 contains 13 residues. Germline CDR1 and CDR2: LGHDT and YNNKEL (reference sequence).

The V call is TRBV14, the J call TRBJ2-3, with 11 bases fitting TRBD2. The V segment lost 1 base and the J segment 2 bases; nucleotides outside the gene matches: 5. CDR1 is SGHDN and CDR2 is FVKESK in the germline V gene. The CDR3 has 17 residues. The CDR3 region is CASSQGPTSGATDTQYF. CDR3 bases: TGTGCCAGCAGCCAAGGCCCGACTAGCGGGGCCACAGATACGCAGTATTTT.

CDR3 DNA: TGTGCCAGCAGTGGTCGGGGGGCGAACTATGGCTACACCTTC. It specifies CASSGRGANYGYTF. This chain joins TRBV2 and TRBJ1-2; D might be TRBD1 (6 bases). Germline lookup yields CDR1 SNHLY and CDR2 FYNNEI. The CDR3 spans 14 residues. With 4 bases removed from V and 2 bases from J, the gap between germline ends came to 11 bases.

This chain connects TRBV6-5 to TRBJ1-4; 10 nucleotides line up with TRBD1. Germline CDR1 is MNHEY and CDR2 is SVGAGI. V trimming: 4 bases; J trimming: 10 bases; junction bases outside the gene matches: 3. The CDR3 loop spans 13 amino acids. CDR3 sequence (DNA): TGTGCCAGCAGTTCAGGACAGGGGGTAAAACTGTTTTTT. Its translation is CASSSGQGVKLFF.